The rows below give T cell receptor beta chains drawn from one sample of a study of T cell changes during pregnancy in multiple sclerosis. TCRdb's table, derived via immunoSEQ multiplex PCR, lists solely in-frame clones and lacks some. The sample records over 50,000 clones, approximately 87% being singletons. Input material: peripheral blood from another person, used as feeder cells. These receptors were collected from a human donor whose cells served as feeder cells for cultures in a pregnancy study. Each CDR3 is given with its conserved first and last residue. Each record gives: D gene, V gene, clone size, J gene, CDR3 protein, CDR3 DNA. A D gene is named only where the DNA matches it firmly. Expanded clones get a size class; other rows say once, few or many, or leave the size out.

-	TRBV6-5	-	TRBJ1-5	CASRGGYNQPQHF	TGTGCCAGCAGAGGGGGATACAATCAGCCCCAGCATTTT
-	TRBV5-6	medium-sized	TRBJ1-5	CASSRTSGPRDSSNQPQHF	TGTGCCAGCAGCCGAACCTCGGGACCCAGGGATTCGAGCAATCAGCCCCAGCATTTT
-	TRBV7-2	-	TRBJ1-5	CASSPVSAGRYGQPQHF	TGTGCCAGCAGCCCGGTATCGGCAGGGCGGTATGGTCAGCCCCAGCATTTT
-	TRBV19	-	TRBJ1-1	CASSPEAARGRTEAFF	TGTGCCAGTAGTCCAGAGGCCGCTAGGGGTAGAACTGAAGCTTTCTTT
TRBD2	TRBV5-4	-	TRBJ2-1	CASSLGPGLAGGNEQFF	TGTGCCAGCAGCCTAGGGCCGGGACTAGCGGGGGGGAATGAGCAGTTCTTC
-	TRBV7-9	few	TRBJ2-2	CASSLESGELFF	TGTGCCAGCAGCCTAGAATCCGGGGAGCTGTTTTTT
-	TRBV4-1	-	TRBJ2-2	CASSHAGTEVGELFF	TGCGCCAGCAGCCACGCCGGGACCGAGGTCGGGGAGCTGTTTTTT
-	TRBV7-9	-	TRBJ1-1	CASSLTELNTEAFF	TGTGCCAGCAGCCTAACAGAACTGAACACTGAAGCTTTCTTT
-	TRBV5-4	-	TRBJ2-1	CASSLNRGGSYNEQFF	TGTGCCAGCAGCTTAAATAGGGGTGGCTCCTACAATGAGCAGTTCTTC
-	TRBV5-1	-	TRBJ2-7	CASSRGSLSSYEQYF	TGCGCCAGCAGCCGGGGGTCGCTTAGCTCCTACGAGCAGTACTTC
-	TRBV2	once	TRBJ2-3	CASKAAGWGTDTQYF	TGTGCCAGTAAGGCGGCGGGGTGGGGCACAGATACGCAGTATTTT
TRBD1	TRBV25-1	-	TRBJ1-4	CASKGDRGEKLFF	TGTGCCAGCAAGGGGGACAGGGGAGAAAAACTGTTTTTT
TRBD2	TRBV5-8	-	TRBJ2-1	CASSPMTSGYNEQFF	TGTGCCAGCAGCCCTATGACTAGCGGATACAATGAGCAGTTCTTC
-	TRBV10-3	-	TRBJ2-2	CAITPERTGELFF	TGTGCCATCACTCCCGAGAGGACCGGGGAGCTGTTTTTT
-	TRBV18	-	TRBJ1-2	CASSPEGAIGDGYTF	TGTGCCAGCTCACCAGAAGGGGCAATAGGTGATGGCTACACCTTC
TRBD1	TRBV2	once	TRBJ2-6	CASSAAGGRSGANVLTF	TGTGCCAGCAGTGCGGCAGGGGGCAGGTCTGGGGCCAACGTCCTGACTTTC
-	TRBV15	-	TRBJ2-7	CATSRDEPDVSYEQYF	TGTGCCACCAGCAGAGATGAACCTGATGTCTCCTACGAGCAGTACTTC
TRBD1	TRBV5-1	few	TRBJ2-3	CASSKGGSTGLTDTQYF	TGCGCCAGCAGTAAAGGGGGCTCTACAGGGCTCACAGATACGCAGTATTTT
-	TRBV18	-	TRBJ1-2	CASSRPGDGYTF	TGTGCCAGCTCACGCCCAGGGGATGGCTACACCTTC
TRBD1	TRBV5-4	-	TRBJ1-2	CASSPETGFGGYTF	TGTGCCAGCAGCCCTGAGACAGGGTTTGGTGGCTACACCTTC
TRBD1	TRBV5-6	-	TRBJ2-7	CASSTSTGSLYEQYF	TGTGCCAGCAGCACGTCGACAGGGTCGTTGTACGAGCAGTACTTC
TRBD1	TRBV11-2	-	TRBJ1-1	CASTSTGGTEAFF	TGTGCCAGCACTTCGACAGGGGGTACTGAAGCTTTCTTT
TRBD2	TRBV11-2	-	TRBJ2-7	CASSFSGTSGPYEQYF	TGTGCCAGCAGCTTCTCCGGGACTAGCGGGCCCTACGAGCAGTACTTC
TRBD1	TRBV5-4	-	TRBJ2-5	CASSLAGNRGTETQYF	TGTGCCAGCAGCTTGGCGGGTAACAGGGGCACGGAGACCCAGTACTTC
-	TRBV7-2	once	TRBJ2-3	CASSLERTDTQYF	TGTGCCAGCAGCTTAGAACGGACAGATACGCAGTATTTT
TRBD2	TRBV5-6	-	TRBJ2-5	CASSFSGRAEETQYF	TGTGCCAGCAGCTTTAGCGGGAGGGCAGAGGAGACCCAGTACTTC
TRBD1	TRBV7-3	-	TRBJ2-3	CASSSTGGITDTQYF	TGTGCCAGCAGCTCGACAGGGGGCATCACAGATACGCAGTATTTT
-	TRBV5-3	-	TRBJ1-1	CARSMFRGGQNTEAFF	TGTGCCAGAAGCATGTTTCGTGGGGGCCAAAACACTGAAGCTTTCTTT
-	TRBV2	-	TRBJ1-2	CASSDSPNYGYTF	TGTGCCAGCAGTGACAGCCCTAACTATGGCTACACCTTC
-	TRBV9	-	TRBJ1-2	CASSVEPDNYGYTF	TGTGCCAGCAGCGTAGAGCCAGATAACTATGGCTACACCTTC